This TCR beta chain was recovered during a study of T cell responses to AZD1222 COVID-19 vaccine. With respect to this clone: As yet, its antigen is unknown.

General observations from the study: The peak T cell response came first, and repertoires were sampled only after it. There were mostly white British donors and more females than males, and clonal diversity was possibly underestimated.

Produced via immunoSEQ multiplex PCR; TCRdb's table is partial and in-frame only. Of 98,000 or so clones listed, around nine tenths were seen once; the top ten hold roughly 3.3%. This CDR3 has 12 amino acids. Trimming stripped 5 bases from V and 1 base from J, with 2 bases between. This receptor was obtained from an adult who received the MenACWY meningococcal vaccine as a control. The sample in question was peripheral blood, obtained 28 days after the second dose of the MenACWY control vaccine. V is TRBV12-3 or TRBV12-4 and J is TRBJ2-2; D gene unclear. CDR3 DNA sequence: TGTGCCAGCAGTCAGAACACCGGGGAGCTGTTTTTT. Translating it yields CASSQNTGELFF.